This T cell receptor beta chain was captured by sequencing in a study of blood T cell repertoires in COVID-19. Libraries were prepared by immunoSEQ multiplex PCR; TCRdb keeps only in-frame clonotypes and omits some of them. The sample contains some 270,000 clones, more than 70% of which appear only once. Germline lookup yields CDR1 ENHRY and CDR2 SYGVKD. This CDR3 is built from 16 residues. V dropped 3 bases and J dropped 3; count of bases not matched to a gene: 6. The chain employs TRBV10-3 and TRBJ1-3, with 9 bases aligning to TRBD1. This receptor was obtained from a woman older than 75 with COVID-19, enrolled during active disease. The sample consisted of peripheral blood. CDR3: CAISDRGQGIGNTIYF. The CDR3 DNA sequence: TGTGCCATCAGTGACCGGGGACAGGGAATTGGAAACACCATATATTTT.